This T cell receptor (beta chain) was found in a study of blood T cell repertoires in COVID-19. Study in general: Spain, Italy and the United States supplied samples that represented acute and convalescent COVID-19. The analysed material was cDNA or gDNA that came from T cells, B-cell-depleted T cells, or PBMCs.

Per the original methods: It was from reference gene primer amplification that nucleated cell counts were estimated. TCRdb's table, derived via immunoSEQ multiplex PCR, lists solely in-frame clones and lacks some. Clonal size and the V and J genes are those of that table, whereas D and trimming came from the DNA. The sample has about 140,000 clones, over 75% seen once. There are 15 residues in the CDR3. CDR1 and CDR2 (germline): MNHNS, SASEGT. Germline trimming cut 3 bases from V and 0 bases from J; bases unmatched to any gene: 2. The rearrangement links TRBV6-1 to TRBJ2-7; 10 bases are shared with TRBD2. This receptor was taken from a man aged 65-85 years with acute or convalescent COVID-19. Input material: peripheral blood. This CDR3 reads CASSDLAGVSYEQYF. CDR3 sequence (DNA): TGTGCCAGCAGTGATCTAGCGGGGGTCTCCTACGAGCAGTACTTC.